A single T cell receptor beta chain is shown here with its context. Its antigen remains unknown. Researchers report immunoSEQ v3.0 was run at survey level. Profiling relied on immunoSEQ multiplex PCR, and the TCRdb table lists in-frame clones only, not all of them. The top ten hold less than 5.5% of the sample, which has 30,000 to 40,000 clones, 75% to 85% seen once. This record comes from a study of long-term antiretroviral therapy in people with HIV. Findings of the study overall: HIV repertoires covered narrower CDR3 length ranges than controls did.

This CDR3 comprises 14 residues. Germline lookup yields CDR1 LNHDA and CDR2 SQIVND (reference sequence). This receptor was taken from a young man with HIV. This sample comprised unsorted PBMCs, obtained approximately 3.5 years after starting antiretroviral therapy. This chain links TRBV19 with TRBJ1-3, with D tentatively TRBD1 (6 bases). CDR3 amino acids: CGTGHPNSGNTIYF. CDR3 nucleotides: TGTGGGACGGGACACCCGAACTCTGGAAACACCATATATTTT.